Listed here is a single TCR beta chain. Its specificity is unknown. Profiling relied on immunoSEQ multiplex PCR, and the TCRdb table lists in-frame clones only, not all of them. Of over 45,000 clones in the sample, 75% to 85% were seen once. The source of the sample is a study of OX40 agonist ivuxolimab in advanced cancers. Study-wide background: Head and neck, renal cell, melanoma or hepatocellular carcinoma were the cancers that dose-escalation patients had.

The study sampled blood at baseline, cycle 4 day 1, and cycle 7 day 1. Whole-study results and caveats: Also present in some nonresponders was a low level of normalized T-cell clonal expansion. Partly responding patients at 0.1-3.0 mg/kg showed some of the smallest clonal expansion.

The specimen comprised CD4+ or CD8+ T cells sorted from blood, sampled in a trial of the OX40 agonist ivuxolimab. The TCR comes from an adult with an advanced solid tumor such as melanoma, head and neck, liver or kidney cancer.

The CDR3 bases are TGTGCCAGCAGCCCGGGACCGACGTACAATGAGCAGTTCTTC. Translated: CASSPGPTYNEQFF. V usage is TRBV7-3 and J usage is TRBJ2-1, with D possibly called TRBD1 or TRBD2 (5 bases each). The CDR3 is made up of 14 amino acids. Trimming cost V 5 bases and J 4 bases, with 12 bases left between them. CDR1 and CDR2 (germline): SGHTA, FQGTGA.